Following are 2 T cell receptor beta chains from one sample sequenced in a study of blood T cells in healthy people across ages. Using a J-beta primer mix together with a sample-barcoded 5' primer, a second PCR was run for roughly 6 to 12 cycles. TCRdb reanalysed the 5' RACE reads using MiXCR and keeps one entry per CDR3 protein. The table has about 930,000 distinct CDR3 sequences, under 35% seen once; the top ten hold roughly a tenth. This sample was shared with a second study, whose subject was T cells of mothers and their children.

Material for sequencing was blood. The receptors were gathered from a woman in her thirties or forties in good health.

The rearrangement joins TRBV5-6 to TRBJ2-5, with D tentatively TRBD1 or TRBD2 (5 bases each). The V gene's germline CDR1 is SGHDT and CDR2 YYEEEE. Trimming shortened V by 3 bases and J by 11 bases, and 17 bases separated the two germline ends. The CDR3 extends over 13 amino acids. The CDR3 protein is CASSSTVAREQYF. CDR3 bases: TGTGCCAGCAGCTCGACAGTGGCGAGGGAGCAGTACTTC.

This clonotype was counted between two and nine times. This chain joins TRBV5-5 and TRBJ1-2, with 8 bases identical to TRBD1. The trim removed 4 bases at V and 6 bases at J, leaving 14 bases unmatched. Germline values: CDR1 SGHKS, CDR2 YYEKEE (reference sequence). The CDR3 has 16 amino acids. CDR3 sequence reads: CASSHIQDRVSDGYTF. DNA for the CDR3: TGTGCCAGCAGCCACATACAGGACAGGGTTAGCGATGGCTACACCTTC.